This TCR beta chain derives from a study of control samples from healthy donors and cancer patients. CDR3 length: 15 residues. Germline V gene sequence: CDR1 KGHSH, CDR2 LQKENI. V was cut by 3 bases and J by 2 bases, with 12 bases left in between. TCRdb keeps only in-frame clones here, not all; method: immunoSEQ multiplex PCR. The sample holds about 100,000 clones, about 89% seen once. The chain carries TRBV18 and TRBJ2-3, with D uncertain. The sequence came from a man in his thirties or forties in good health. The sequencing sample was made of blood. The CDR3 spells CASSPSGPYTDTQYF. The CDR3 DNA follows: TGTGCCAGCTCACCCTCCGGGCCCTACACAGATACGCAGTATTTT.